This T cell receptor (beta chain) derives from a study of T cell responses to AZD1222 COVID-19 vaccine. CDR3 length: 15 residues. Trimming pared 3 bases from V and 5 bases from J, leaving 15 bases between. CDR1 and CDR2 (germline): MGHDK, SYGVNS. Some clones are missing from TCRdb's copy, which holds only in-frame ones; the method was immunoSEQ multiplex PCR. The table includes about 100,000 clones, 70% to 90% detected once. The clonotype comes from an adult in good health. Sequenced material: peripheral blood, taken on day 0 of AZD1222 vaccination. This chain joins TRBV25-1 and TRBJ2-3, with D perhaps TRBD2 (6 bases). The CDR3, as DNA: TGTGCCAGCAGTGATAGCGAAAGGGGAGGAGATACGCAGTATTTT. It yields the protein CASSDSERGGDTQYF. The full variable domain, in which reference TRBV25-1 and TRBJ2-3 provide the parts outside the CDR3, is EADIYQTPRYLVIGTGKKITLECSQTMGHDKMYWYQQDPGMELHLIHYSYGVNSTEKGDLSSESTVSRIRTEHFPLTLESARPSHTSQYLCASSDSERGGDTQYFGPGTRLTVL.